The present TCR beta chain was sequenced within a study of T-cell memory formation after mild COVID-19. This CDR3 has 16 amino acids. The germline CDR1 and CDR2 sequences are SGHVS and FQNEAQ. The J segment lost 4 bases and the V segment lost 6 bases, leaving 10 bases of the junction unmatched. Constant-segment-primed 5'RACE gave TCR alpha and TCR beta cDNA libraries with sample barcodes and UMIs. Via MiXCR, TCRdb re-called the 5' RACE reads, giving one row per CDR3 protein. Among around 260,000 distinct CDR3 sequences, around 15% were seen once, and the ten largest hold roughly 22%. Whole-study findings and limits: Pre-infection memory already had some responding clones, implying cross-reactive memory joined.

A note on this clonotype: Antigen unknown.

The sample consisted of PBMCs or a T cell subset sorted from them (not recorded which). This TCR came from a young man who had mild COVID-19 (a few samples of this study predate the infection). Cell type and time point are not known. This chain joins TRBV7-8 and TRBJ2-2; 8 bases align to TRBD2. The chain's CDR3 is CASRRGASGPTGELFF. The CDR3 nucleotides are TGTGCCAGCAGGAGGGGGGCTAGCGGGCCCACCGGGGAGCTGTTTTTT.